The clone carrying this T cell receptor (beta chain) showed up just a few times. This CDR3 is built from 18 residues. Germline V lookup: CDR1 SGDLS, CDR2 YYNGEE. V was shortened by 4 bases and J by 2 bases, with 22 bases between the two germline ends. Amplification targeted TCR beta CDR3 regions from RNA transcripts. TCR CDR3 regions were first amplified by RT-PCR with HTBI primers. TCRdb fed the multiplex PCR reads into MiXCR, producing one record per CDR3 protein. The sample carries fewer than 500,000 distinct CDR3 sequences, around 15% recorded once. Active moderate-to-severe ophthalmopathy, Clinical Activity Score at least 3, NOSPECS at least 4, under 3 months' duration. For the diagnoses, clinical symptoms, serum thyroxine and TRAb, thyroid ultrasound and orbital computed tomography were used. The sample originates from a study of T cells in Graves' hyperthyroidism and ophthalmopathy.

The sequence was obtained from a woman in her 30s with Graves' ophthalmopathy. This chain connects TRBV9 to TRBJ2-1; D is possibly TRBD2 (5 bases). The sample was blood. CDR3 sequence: CASSTRWGESNAYNEQFF. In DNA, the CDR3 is TGTGCCAGCAGCACCCGCTGGGGAGAATCTAATGCCTACAATGAGCAGTTCTTC. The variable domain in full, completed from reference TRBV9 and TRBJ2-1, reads DSGVTQTPKHLITATGQRVTLRCSPRSGDLSVYWYQQSLDQGLQFLIQYYNGEERAKGNILERFSAQQFPDLHSELNLSSLELGDSALYFCASSTRWGESNAYNEQFFGPGTRLTVL.